This T cell receptor (beta chain) originates from a study of vaccination and CD4 T cells after COVID-19. Points from the study as a whole: In convalescent patients, a median about 90% of reactive clones appeared only post-vaccination.

This clonotype was seen a few times. No antigen is known for it. With the Oncomine TCR Beta short-read assay, DNA from cultured CD4+ T cells was sequenced. TCRdb re-called the PCR reads with MiXCR, one entry per CDR3 protein. The sample yields around 7,000 distinct CDR3 sequences, just over 70% seen once. Treatment reported: 10-day PBMC culture with coronavirus spike peptide pools or control peptides (ViraFEST assay). From the unexposed donor, CD4+ T cells were collected ahead of the COVID-19 pandemic (2011-2018). Following culture for nine to ten days, CD4+ T cells were isolated by negative selection. Germline V CDR1 and CDR2: MNHEY, SMNVEV (reference sequence). Trimming took 6 bases from V and 3 from J, leaving 17 bases between them. The CDR3 runs 15 residues.

This receptor was taken from a human donor in good health. This chain connects TRBV27 to TRBJ1-1, with D hard to call. The sample comprised CD4+ T cells from blood, cultured in vitro. The CDR3 nucleotides are TGTGCCAGCAGGGACGGGCGACTTTCCGACACTGAAGCTTTCTTT. Translating it yields CASRDGRLSDTEAFF.